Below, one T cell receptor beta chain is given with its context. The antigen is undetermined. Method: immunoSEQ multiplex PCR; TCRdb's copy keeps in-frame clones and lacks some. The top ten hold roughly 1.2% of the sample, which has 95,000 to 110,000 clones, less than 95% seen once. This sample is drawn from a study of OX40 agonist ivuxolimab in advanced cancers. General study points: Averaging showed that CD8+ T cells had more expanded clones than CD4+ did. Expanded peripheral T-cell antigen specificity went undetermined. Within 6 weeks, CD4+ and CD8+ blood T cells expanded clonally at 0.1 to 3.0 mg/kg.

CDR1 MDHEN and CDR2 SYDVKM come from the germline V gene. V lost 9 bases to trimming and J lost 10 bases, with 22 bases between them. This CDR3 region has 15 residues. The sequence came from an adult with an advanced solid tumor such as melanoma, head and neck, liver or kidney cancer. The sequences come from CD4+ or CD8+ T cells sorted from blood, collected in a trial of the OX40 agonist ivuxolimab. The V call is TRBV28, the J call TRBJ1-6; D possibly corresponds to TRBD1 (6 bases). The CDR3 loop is CASRPGYREGSPLHF. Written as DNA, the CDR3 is TGTGCCAGTCGTCCCGGGTACAGGGAGGGATCACCCCTCCACTTT.